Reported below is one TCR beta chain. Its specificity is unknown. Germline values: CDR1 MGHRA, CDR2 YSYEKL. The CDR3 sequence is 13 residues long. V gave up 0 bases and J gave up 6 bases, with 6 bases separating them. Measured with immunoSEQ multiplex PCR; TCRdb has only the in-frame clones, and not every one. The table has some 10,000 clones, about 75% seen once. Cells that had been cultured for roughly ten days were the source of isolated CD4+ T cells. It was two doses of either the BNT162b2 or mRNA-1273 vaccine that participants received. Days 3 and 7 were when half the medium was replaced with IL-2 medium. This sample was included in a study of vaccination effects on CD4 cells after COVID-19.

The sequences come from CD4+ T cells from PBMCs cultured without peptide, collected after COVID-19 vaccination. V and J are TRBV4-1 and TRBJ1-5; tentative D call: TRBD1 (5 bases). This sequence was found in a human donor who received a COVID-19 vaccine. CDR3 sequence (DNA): TGCGCCAGCAGCCAAGACGGGGGTCAGCCCCAGCATTTT. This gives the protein CASSQDGGQPQHF.